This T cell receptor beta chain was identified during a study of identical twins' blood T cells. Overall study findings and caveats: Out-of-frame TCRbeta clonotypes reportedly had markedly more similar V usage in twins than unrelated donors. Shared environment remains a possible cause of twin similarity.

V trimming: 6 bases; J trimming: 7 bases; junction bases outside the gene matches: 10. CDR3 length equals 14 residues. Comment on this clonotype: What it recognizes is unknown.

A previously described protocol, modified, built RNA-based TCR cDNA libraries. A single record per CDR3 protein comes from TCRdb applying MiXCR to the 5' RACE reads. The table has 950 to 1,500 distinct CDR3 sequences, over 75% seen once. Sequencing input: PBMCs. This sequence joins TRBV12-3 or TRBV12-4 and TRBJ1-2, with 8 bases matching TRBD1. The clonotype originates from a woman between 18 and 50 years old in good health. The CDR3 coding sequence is TGTGCCAGCAGCTCTGACAGGGGATTTTCTGGCTACACCTTC. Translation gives CASSSDRGFSGYTF.